Sequencing of this TCR beta chain was carried out in a study of shared clonotypes between healthy human individuals. Turning to the study itself: The cohort had two women and three men, ages 18 to 49. Points from the study as a whole: On the whole, naive subsets had larger estimated richness than memory subsets had. Across a handful of donors, naive CD4 shared roughly 5%, naive CD8 about 3.2%, memory CD4 roughly 2.1%, memory CD8 roughly 0.37%. Among donors, clonotype sharing was expected to be affected by sequencing depth.

The V end lost 4 bases, the J end lost 5 bases, and 13 bases lay between the germline ends. There are 14 residues in the CDR3. CDR1 LGHNA and CDR2 YSLEER come from the germline V gene. Comments on this clone: Its antigen is still unknown.

Here immunoSEQ multiplex PCR was the method, and the copy in TCRdb shows in-frame clones only, minus some. The table shows some 200,000 clones, with 65% to 70% occurring only once. Sequences were obtained from memory CD4+ T cells sorted from blood. Subset noted: CD45RA-negative fraction. The TCR was taken from a man aged 25 to 40 in good health. V is TRBV4-3 and J is TRBJ2-3; D call uncertain. The CDR3 region has the DNA TGCGCCAGCAGCCGAGGTCCAAGTATAGATACGCAGTATTTT. It yields the protein CASSRGPSIDTQYF.